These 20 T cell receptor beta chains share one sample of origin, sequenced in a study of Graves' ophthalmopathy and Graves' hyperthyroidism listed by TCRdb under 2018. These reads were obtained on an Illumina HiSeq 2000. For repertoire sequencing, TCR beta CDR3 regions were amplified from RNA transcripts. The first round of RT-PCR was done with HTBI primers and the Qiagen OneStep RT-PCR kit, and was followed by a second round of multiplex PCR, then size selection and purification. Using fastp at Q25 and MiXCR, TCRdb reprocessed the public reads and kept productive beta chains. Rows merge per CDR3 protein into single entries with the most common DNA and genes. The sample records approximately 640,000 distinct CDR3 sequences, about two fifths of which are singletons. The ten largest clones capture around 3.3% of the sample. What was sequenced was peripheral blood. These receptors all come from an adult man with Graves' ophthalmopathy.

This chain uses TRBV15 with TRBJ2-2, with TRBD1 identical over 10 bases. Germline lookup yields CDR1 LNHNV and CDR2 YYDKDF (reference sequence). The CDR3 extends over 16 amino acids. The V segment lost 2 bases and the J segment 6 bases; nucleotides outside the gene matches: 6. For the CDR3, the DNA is TGTGCCACCAGCAGAAGTCCCGGGACAGGGGCCGGGGAGCTGTTTTTT. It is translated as CATSRSPGTGAGELFF.

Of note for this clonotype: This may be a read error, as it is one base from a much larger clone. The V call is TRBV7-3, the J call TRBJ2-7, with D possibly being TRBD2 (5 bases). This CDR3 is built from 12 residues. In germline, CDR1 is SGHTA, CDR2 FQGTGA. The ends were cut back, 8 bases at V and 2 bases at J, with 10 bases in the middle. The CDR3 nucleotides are TGTGCCAGCGAAGGAGGTCCCTACGAGCAGTACTTC. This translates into CASEGGPYEQYF.

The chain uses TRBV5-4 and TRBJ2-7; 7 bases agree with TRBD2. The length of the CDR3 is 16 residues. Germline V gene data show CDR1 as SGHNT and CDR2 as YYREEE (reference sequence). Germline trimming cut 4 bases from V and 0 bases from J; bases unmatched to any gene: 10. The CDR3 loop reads CASSQLSSGSSYEQYF. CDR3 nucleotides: TGTGCCAGCAGCCAACTCTCTAGCGGAAGCTCCTACGAGCAGTACTTC.

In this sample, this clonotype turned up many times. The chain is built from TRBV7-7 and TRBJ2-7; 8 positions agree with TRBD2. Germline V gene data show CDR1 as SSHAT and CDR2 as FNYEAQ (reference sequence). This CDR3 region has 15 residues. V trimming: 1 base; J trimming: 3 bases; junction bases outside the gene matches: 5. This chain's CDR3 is CASSLEAGEDYEQYF. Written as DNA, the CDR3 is TGTGCCAGCAGCTTAGAAGCGGGAGAGGACTACGAGCAGTACTTC.

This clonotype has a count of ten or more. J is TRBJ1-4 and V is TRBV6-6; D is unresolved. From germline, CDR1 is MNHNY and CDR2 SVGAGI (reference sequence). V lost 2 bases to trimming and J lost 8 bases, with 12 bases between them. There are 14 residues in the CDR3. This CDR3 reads CASSYSAVPEKLFF. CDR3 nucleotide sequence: TGTGCCAGCAGTTACAGTGCGGTTCCGGAAAAACTGTTTTTT.

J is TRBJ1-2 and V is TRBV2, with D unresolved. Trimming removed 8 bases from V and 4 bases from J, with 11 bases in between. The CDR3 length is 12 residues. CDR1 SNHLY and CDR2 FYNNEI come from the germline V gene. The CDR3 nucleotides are TGTGCCAGCCTAGGTGAAGGCTATGGCTACACCTTC. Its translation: CASLGEGYGYTF.

In DNA form, the CDR3 reads TGTGCCAGCAGCCTAACAGGGGCAGATCGAGAGACCCAGTACTTC. As protein: CASSLTGADRETQYF. J is TRBJ2-5 and V is TRBV7-8, with 7 bases matching TRBD1. V lost 5 bases to trimming and J lost 4 bases; unmatched junction nucleotides: 10. The CDR3 totals 15 residues. CDR1 and CDR2 from the germline V gene are SGHVS and FQNEAQ. Full variable domain (rest looked up from reference TRBV7-8 and TRBJ2-5): GAGVSQSPRYKVAKRGQDVALRCDPISGHVSLFWYQQALGQGPEFLTYFQNEAQLDKSGLPSDRFFAERPEGSVSTLKIQRTQQEDSAVYLCASSLTGADRETQYFGPGTRLLVL.

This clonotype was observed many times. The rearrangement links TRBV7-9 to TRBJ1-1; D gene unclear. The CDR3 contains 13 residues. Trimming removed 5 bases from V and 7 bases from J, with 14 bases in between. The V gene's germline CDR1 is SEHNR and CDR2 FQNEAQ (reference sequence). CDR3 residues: CASSLVGDVEAFF. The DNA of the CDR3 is TGTGCCAGCAGCCTAGTCGGGGATGTTGAAGCTTTCTTT.

The CDR3 region is CASSLWGHGNTEAFF. The CDR3, as DNA: TGTGCCAGCAGCTTATGGGGGCACGGAAACACTGAAGCTTTCTTT. This chain links TRBV7-2 with TRBJ1-1; the D gene is possibly TRBD1 (6 bases). The CDR3 is 15 amino acids. Germline values: CDR1 SGHTA, CDR2 FQGNSA. V was trimmed by 2 bases and J by 2 bases, leaving 12 bases between them.

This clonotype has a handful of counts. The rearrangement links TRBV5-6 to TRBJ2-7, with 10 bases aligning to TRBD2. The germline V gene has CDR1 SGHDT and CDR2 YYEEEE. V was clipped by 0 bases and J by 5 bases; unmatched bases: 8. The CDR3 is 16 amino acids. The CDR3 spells CASSLALGTSDNEQYF. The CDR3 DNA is TGTGCCAGCAGCTTGGCTCTTGGGACTAGCGACAACGAGCAGTACTTC.

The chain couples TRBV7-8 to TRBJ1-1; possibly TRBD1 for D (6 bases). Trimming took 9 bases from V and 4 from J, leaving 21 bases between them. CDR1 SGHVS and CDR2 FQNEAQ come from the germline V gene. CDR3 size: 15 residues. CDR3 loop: CASSTPRGFGTEAFF. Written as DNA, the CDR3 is TGTGCCAGTAGTACCCCGAGGGGGTTCGGCACTGAAGCTTTCTTT.

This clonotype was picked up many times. The CDR3 sequence: CSASHGTGDTEAFF. The CDR3 nucleotides read TGCAGTGCTAGCCACGGGACAGGCGACACTGAAGCTTTCTTT. The chain joins TRBV20-1 to TRBJ1-1, with TRBD1 identical over 8 bases. V lost 3 bases, J lost 3 bases, and 6 bases stayed unmatched. CDR3 length equals 14 residues. Germline CDR1 and CDR2: DFQATT and SNEGSKA (reference sequence).

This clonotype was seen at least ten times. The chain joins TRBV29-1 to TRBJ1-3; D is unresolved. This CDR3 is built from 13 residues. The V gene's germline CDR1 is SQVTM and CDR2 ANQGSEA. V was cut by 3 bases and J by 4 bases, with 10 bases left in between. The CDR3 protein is CSVDNREGNTIYF. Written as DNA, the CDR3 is TGCAGCGTTGATAATCGAGAGGGAAACACCATATATTTT.

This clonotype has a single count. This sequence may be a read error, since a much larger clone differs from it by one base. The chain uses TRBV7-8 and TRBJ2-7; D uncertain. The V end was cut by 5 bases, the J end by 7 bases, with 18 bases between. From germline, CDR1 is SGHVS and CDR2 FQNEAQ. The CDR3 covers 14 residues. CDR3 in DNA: TGTGCCAGCAGCCTTATTAGGTCCCTGGGGGAGCAGTACTTC. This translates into CASSLIRSLGEQYF. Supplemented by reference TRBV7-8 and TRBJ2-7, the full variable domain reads GAGVSQSPRYKVAKRGQDVALRCDPISGHVSLFWYQQALGQGPEFLTYFQNEAQLDKSGLPSDRFFAERPEGSVSTLKIQRTQQEDSAVYLCASSLIRSLGEQYFGPGTRLTVT.

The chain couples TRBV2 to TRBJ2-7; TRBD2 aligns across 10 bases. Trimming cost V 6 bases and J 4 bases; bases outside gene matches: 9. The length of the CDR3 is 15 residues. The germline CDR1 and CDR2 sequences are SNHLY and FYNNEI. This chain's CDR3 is CASRQGLAGEYEQYF. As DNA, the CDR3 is TGTGCCAGCAGGCAGGGGCTAGCGGGGGAATACGAGCAGTACTTC.

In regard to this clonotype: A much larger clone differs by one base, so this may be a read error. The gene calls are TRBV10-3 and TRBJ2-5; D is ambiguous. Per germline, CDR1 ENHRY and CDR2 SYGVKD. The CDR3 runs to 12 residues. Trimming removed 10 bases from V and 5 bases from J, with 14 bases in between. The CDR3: CASWAHRETQYF. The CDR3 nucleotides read TGTGCCAGCTGGGCCCACCGGGAGACCCAGTACTTC.

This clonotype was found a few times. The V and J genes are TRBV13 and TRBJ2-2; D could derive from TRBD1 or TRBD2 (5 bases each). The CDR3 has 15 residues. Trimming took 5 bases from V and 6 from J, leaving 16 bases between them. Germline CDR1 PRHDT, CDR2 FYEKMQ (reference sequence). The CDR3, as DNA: TGTGCCAGCAGCCCTTCGAGACCGGGGCCCGGGGAGCTGTTTTTT. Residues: CASSPSRPGPGELFF.

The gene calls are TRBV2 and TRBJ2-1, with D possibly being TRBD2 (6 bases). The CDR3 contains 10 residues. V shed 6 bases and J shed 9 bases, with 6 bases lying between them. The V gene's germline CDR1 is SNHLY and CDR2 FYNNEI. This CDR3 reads CASRRGEQFF. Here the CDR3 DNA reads TGTGCCAGCAGGCGGGGTGAGCAGTTCTTC.

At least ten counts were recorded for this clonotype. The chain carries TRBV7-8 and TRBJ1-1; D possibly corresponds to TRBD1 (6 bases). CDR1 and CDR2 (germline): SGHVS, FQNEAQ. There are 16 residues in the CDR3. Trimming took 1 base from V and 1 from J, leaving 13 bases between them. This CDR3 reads CASSLDGQGGNTEAFF. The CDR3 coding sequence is TGTGCCAGCAGCTTAGACGGCCAAGGGGGGAACACTGAAGCTTTCTTT.

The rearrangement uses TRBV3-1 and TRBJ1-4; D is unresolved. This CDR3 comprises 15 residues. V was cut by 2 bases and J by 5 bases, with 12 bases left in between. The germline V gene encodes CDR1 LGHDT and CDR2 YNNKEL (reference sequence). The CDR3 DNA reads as TGTGCCAGCAGCCAACGGGCCTGGCCCAATGAAAAACTGTTTTTT. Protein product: CASSQRAWPNEKLFF.